This T cell receptor (beta chain) was identified in a study of neurological immune-mediated disorders (dated by TCRdb to between 2017 and 2020). Regarding the study in general: The study compared peripheral blood TCR-beta repertoires of HTLV-I-associated myelopathy (HAM/TSP) patients, multiple sclerosis patients and healthy controls using UMI-based sequencing. Longitudinal samples, technical triplicates and paired sorted CD4+ and CD8+ T-cell subsets, alongside PBMC samples, were included among the 90 to 130 TCR-beta libraries. Of the 68 subjects in the cohort, about 14 were HAM/TSP patients, roughly 35 were multiple sclerosis patients, and some 20 were healthy controls. On the study overall, not on this receptor specifically: Across subjects, expanded clones never shared an identical CDR3 amino acid sequence, which suggests that the TCR-beta repertoires in every group were private. The highest TCR clonal expansion was observed in HAM/TSP patients, whereas the lowest was observed in MS patients, even when compared with healthy controls.

This clonotype was observed a few times. No cognate antigen has been identified for it. Base quality data are lacking; no much larger clone is found one base away. To synthesize cDNA, template-switch 5'RACE was performed with a primer carrying a 10-nucleotide random unique molecular identifier so that each TCR transcript was tagged. Each sequencing run produced over 170 million TCR-beta sequences covering 15-18 subjects. Total RNA was extracted with the RNeasy kit. Using the KAPA Real-time Library Amplification kit, TCR-beta VDJ regions were amplified with primers for the TCR constant region and the 5'RACE anchor. A first PCR added sample indexes and Illumina adaptors, after which a second PCR increased the library yield. After Ampure bead purification, the roughly 650 bp TCR product was size-selected on a 2% E-gel SizeSelection system. Library quality was checked on a Bioanalyzer, concentration was measured with Qubit, and libraries were quantified with the Kapa Library Quantification kit before pooling. Libraries were sequenced paired-end 2 x 150 bp on an Illumina HiSeq 2500. To increase sequence diversity, roughly 23-30% phiX was spiked into each library pool. In the original analysis: Quality-filtered reads were processed with the UMI-based MiGEC pipeline, and over 75% of raw TCR sequences were removed by the MiGEC pipeline during error correction. IMGT germline references were used for alignment of VDJ genes, and clonotypes were defined by a unique CDR3 amino acid sequence together with V-J genes. Clonal expansion, Shannon diversity, and CDR3 relatedness (CalcPairwiseDistances, ClusterSamples) were evaluated with VDJtools, and phylogenetic trees were built with CLCbio workbench. Clones with at least 8 unique UMIs were defined as expanded, with this threshold being based on coefficient-of-variation modelling across technical triplicates. TCRdb reprocessed the public reads (quality trimming at Q25 with fastp, clone calling with MiXCR) and kept in-frame beta chains. Every distinct CDR3 protein forms one entry, paired with its most common genes and DNA. TCRdb, not the original authors, processed these V and J calls. The sample includes approximately 87,000 distinct CDR3 sequences, with around an eighth observed a single time. Of the sample, more than 6% falls within the top ten clones.

According to the germline V gene (reference sequence), CDR1 reads LNHNV and CDR2 reads YYDKDF. Clipping removes 0 bases from V and 11 bases from J, with 4 as the unmatched junction base count. Reading from cysteine to phenylalanine, the CDR3 counts 13 amino acids. Just CDR3 DNA is preserved here, 39 bases in frame from base 1. The healthy controls were volunteers from a blood bank in Maryland, USA. For the unsorted PBMC libraries, 2 million PBMCs were stored in RNAlater at -80 degrees C until RNA extraction and were used to generate the libraries. Peripheral blood underwent Ficoll-Hypaque density gradient centrifugation to isolate PBMCs, which were then cryopreserved in liquid nitrogen.

The source is a woman aged 45-65 years in good health. The sequence is built from TRBV15 and TRBJ2-1; TRBD1 aligns with 7 central bases. Sequences were obtained from PBMCs. The nucleotides read TGTGCCACCAGCAGAGATAACAGGGGAAAGCAGTTCTTC. The translation is CATSRDNRGKQFF.